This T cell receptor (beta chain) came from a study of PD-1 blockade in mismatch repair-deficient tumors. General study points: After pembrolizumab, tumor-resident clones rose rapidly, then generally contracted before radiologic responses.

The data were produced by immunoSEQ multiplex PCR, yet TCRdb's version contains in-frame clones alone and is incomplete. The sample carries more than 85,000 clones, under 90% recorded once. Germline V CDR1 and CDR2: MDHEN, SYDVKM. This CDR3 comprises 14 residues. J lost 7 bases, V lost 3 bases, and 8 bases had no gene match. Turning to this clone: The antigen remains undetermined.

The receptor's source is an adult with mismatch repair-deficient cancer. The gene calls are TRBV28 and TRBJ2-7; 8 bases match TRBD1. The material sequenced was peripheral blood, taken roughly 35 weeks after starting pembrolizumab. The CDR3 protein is CASSFWQGAWEQYF. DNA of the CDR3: TGTGCCAGCAGTTTCTGGCAGGGGGCTTGGGAGCAGTACTTC. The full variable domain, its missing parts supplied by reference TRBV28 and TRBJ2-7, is DVKVTQSSRYLVKRTGEKVFLECVQDMDHENMFWYRQDPGLGLRLIYFSYDVKMKEKGDIPEGYSVSREKKERFSLILESASTNQTSMYLCASSFWQGAWEQYFGPGTRLTVT.